The sequence of this TCR beta chain was determined in a study of T-cell memory formation after mild COVID-19 (dated by TCRdb to about 2021). For the study in its entirety: Most TCR sequence clusters were specific to one of the two donors. The cohort was made up of two young adult volunteers, one female and one male, who were previously healthy. In a couple of donors, T-cell clones that expanded and contracted after mild COVID-19 were tracked by sequencing TCRalpha and TCRbeta repertoires over time.

In regard to this clonotype: Its antigen is not yet known. No qualities accompany the bases; no much larger clone lies one base away.

PBMCs were isolated by Ficoll-Paque density gradient centrifugation. The listed sequencing device is Illumina NovaSeq 6000. TCRalpha and TCRbeta cDNA libraries were constructed by 5'RACE with constant-segment primers, with sample barcodes and unique molecular identifiers being introduced. RNA was extracted from every sample with Trizol reagent. The libraries were amplified in two PCR steps, and the second step added a second sample barcode and Illumina TruSeq adapters. Sequencing of libraries was performed on an Illumina NovaSeq with 2 x 150 bp paired-end reads. Processing in the source paper ran as follows. With migec v1.2.7, reads were demultiplexed and then collapsed into UMI-guided consensus sequences. Using mixcr v2.1.11, the UMI consensuses were aligned to TRA and TRB V and J templates and assembled into clonotypes. A clonotype was counted as expanded or contracted only when both edgeR and NoisET called the clonotype significant, with the noise models trained on biological replicates. For edgeR calls, the cutoffs were a false discovery rate-adjusted p below 0.01 and a log2 fold-change threshold of 1. As an exploratory analysis of dynamics, PCA with hierarchical clustering was applied to max-normalized trajectories of the 1000 most abundant clonotypes. The CD4 or CD8 phenotype of responding clones was assigned using the separately sequenced CD4+ and CD8+ repertoires. The public reads were reanalyzed by TCRdb: fastp trimming at Q25, MiXCR alignment, in-frame beta chains only. For every CDR3 protein sequence, its rows merge into one entry that carries the most common genes and DNA. These V and J calls derive from TCRdb rather than the authors' analysis. This sample has some 50,000 distinct CDR3 sequences in its table, and roughly 27% of those were observed once. The top ten constitute around 45% of the sample.

V lost 2 bases and J lost 0 bases; the stretch between them is 7 bases long. Including the terminal cysteine and phenylalanine, the CDR3 comprises 14 residues. Only the CDR3 DNA is retained, 42 bases long and in frame from the first base. CDR1 and CDR2 are drawn from the germline V gene (reference sequence): SEHNR, FQNEAQ. The full study reports these points: Some responding clones were detected in pre-infection memory, suggesting pre-existing cross-reactive memory T cells joined the SARS-CoV-2 response. Balanced CD4/CD8 phenotypes were observed for clones contracting from day 15 to 85, whereas a bias towards CD4+ was observed for a second wave of clones expanding from day 15 to 37. Contracting CD4+ clones were located mainly in the CM and EM memory subsets, whereas CD8+ clones were found to be enriched in EMRA. Whether the second-wave clones peaking on day 37 were SARS-CoV-2 specific was not confirmed. Only two mild cases were covered in the study, and larger cohorts including severe cases with pre-infection samples were considered necessary.

Sequencing was carried out using PBMCs or a T cell subset sorted from them (not recorded which). This TCR came from a man aged 18 to 30 who had mild COVID-19 (a few samples of this study predate the infection). The sample titles of this study are shuffled in the database, so cell type and time point are left out; the donor was told from shared clones. Recombination linked TRBV7-9 to TRBJ1-1, with the D gene too uncertain to name. The CDR3: CASSLMGMNTEAFF. The nucleotides are TGTGCCAGCAGCTTAATGGGGATGAACACTGAAGCTTTCTTT.